This T cell receptor (beta chain) was observed in a study of Graves' ophthalmopathy and Graves' hyperthyroidism (dated by TCRdb to 2017 to 2018). Regarding the complete study: Stable hyperthyroidism was defined as no progression to ophthalmopathy within 18 months of follow-up. Once sampling was done, hyperthyroidism patients were given methimazole at a starting dose of 30 mg daily, while ophthalmopathy patients were given high-dose intravenous methylprednisolone. In total, approximately 130 blood samples were TCR-sequenced: under 45 ophthalmopathy, some 80 hyperthyroidism and about 17 hyperthyroidism-to-ophthalmopathy patients. A discovery set of 90 to 100 patients (43 ophthalmopathy, around 57 stable hyperthyroidism) was enrolled to explore V-J signatures distinguishing ophthalmopathy from hyperthyroidism. An independent validation cohort was composed of some 19 hyperthyroidism patients and about 17 patients who later progressed from hyperthyroidism to ophthalmopathy. T-cell repertoires of thyroid tissue and blood were compared in 5 or 6 hyperthyroidism patients. The study used TCR beta repertoire signatures to distinguish Graves' ophthalmopathy from Graves' hyperthyroidism and to predict progression to ophthalmopathy.

This clonotype was recorded many times. No antigen is known for it. No qualities accompany the bases; no much larger clone lies one base away. The hyperthyroidism patients were 18 to 65 years old and newly diagnosed, with a disease duration of less than 2 months. Patients were excluded if they had other autoimmune diseases, uncontrolled infections, pregnancy or lactation. Diagnosis relied on clinical symptoms, serum thyroxine, TRAb, thyroid ultrasound and orbital computed tomography. Total RNA was extracted using Trizol reagent, and RNA quality was checked on an Agilent 2100 Bioanalyzer. The CDR3 runs 16 residues from the cysteine to the phenylalanine. The DNA shown is the 48-base CDR3, in frame from base 1. Taken from the germline V gene (reference sequence), the CDR1 and CDR2 loops are SEHNR and FQNEAQ. V is shortened by 0 bases, J by 3 bases, and the region joining them spans 11 bases. Beyond this particular receptor, the publication reports: No statistical method was used to set the sample size in advance, and the investigators knew which group each participant was assigned to. In cross-validation, the 13-signature model distinguished ophthalmopathy from stable hyperthyroidism with just over 85% sensitivity and around 81% specificity, and in the test set the corresponding values were about 80% and 75%. Most expanded thyroid clonotypes with a frequency above 0.001 also appeared in blood, which suggests that blood repertoires may reflect the immune response in the thyroid. In validation, the model predicted ophthalmopathy progression with more than 70% sensitivity and roughly 72% specificity; approximately 12 predicted patients were CT-confirmed with GO in a median of 6.5 months.

For repertoire sequencing, TCR beta CDR3 regions were amplified from RNA transcripts. The first round of RT-PCR was done with HTBI primers and the Qiagen OneStep RT-PCR kit, and was followed by a second round of multiplex PCR, then size selection and purification. Sequencing of the libraries was carried out on an Illumina HiSeq2000 in paired-end mode with 100 bp reads. For the original study's pipeline: SOAPnuke was used to process the reads, removing any read that contained adapters or uncalled bases, had a mean Phred below 15, or lacked an exact match to the constant primer or identifier. COPE v1.2.5 was used to merge the high-quality paired reads. Unique nucleotide sequences were defined as clonotypes and aligned to IMGT TRB V, D and J references using MiTCR v1.1. The analysis was limited to V-J combinations with a frequency above 0.0001, which together covered roughly 99% of the repertoires. For each V-J combination, a TCR clonal expansion and chaos score was defined as F50 clonal expansion divided by the chaos observed in the TCRdist matrix. Features were reduced by Welch's t-statistics and random forest to around 14 V-J combinations, which fed a naive Bayes classifier. The Morisita-Horn index was used to measure how similar the thyroid and blood repertoires were. Through fastp at Q25 and MiXCR, TCRdb rebuilt clones from the public reads, retaining in-frame beta chains. All rows with the same CDR3 protein become a single entry with the most common DNA and genes. The V and J calls and clone size are TCRdb's, not the authors'. Across this sample there are over a million distinct CDR3 sequences, with 35% to 40% seen only once. The ten most abundant clones make up more than 9.5% of the sample.

What was sequenced was peripheral blood or thyroid tissue (not recorded which). The sequence links TRBV7-9 to TRBJ2-2, and TRBD2 may be the D gene, going by 5 matching bases. This TCR was sampled from an adult man with Graves' hyperthyroidism. The CDR3 protein sequence reads: CASSLARVTYTGELFF. In nucleotides, the sequence is TGTGCCAGCAGCTTAGCGCGGGTAACGTACACCGGGGAGCTGTTTTTT.